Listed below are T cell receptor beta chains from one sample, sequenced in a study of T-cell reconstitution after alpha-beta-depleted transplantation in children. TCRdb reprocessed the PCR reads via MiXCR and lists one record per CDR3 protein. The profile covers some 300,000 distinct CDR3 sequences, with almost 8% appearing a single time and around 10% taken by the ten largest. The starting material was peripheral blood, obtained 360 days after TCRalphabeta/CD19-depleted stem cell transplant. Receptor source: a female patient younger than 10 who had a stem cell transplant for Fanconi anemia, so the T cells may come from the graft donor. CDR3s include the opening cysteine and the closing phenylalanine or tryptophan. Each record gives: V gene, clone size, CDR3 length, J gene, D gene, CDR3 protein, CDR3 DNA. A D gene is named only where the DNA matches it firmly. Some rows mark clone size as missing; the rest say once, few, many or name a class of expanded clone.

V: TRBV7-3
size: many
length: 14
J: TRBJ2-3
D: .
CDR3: CASSRDLRTDTQYF
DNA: TGTGCCAGCAGCCGGGACTTGCGCACAGATACGCAGTATTTT

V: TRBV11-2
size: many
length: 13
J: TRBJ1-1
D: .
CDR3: CASSQTIQAEAFF
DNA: TGTGCCAGCAGCCAGACCATCCAGGCTGAAGCTTTCTTT

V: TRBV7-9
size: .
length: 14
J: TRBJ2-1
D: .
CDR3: CASSSTGQYNEQFF
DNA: TGTGCCAGCAGCTCAACGGGGCAATACAATGAGCAGTTCTTC

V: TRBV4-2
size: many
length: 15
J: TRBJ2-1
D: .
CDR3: CASSKPQSSYNEQFF
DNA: TGTGCCAGCAGCAAGCCCCAGAGCTCCTACAATGAGCAGTTCTTC

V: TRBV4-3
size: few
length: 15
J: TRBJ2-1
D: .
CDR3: CASRLGSGSYNEQFF
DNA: TGCGCCAGCCGTTTGGGCAGCGGCTCTTACAATGAGCAGTTCTTC

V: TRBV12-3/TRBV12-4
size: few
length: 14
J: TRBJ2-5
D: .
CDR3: CASTLEVGGETQYF
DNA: TGTGCCAGCACCCTAGAAGTGGGCGGAGAGACCCAGTACTTC

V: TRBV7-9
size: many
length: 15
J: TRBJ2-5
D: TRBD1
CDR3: CASSSWDRTQETQYF
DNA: TGTGCCAGCAGCAGCTGGGACAGGACGCAAGAGACCCAGTACTTC

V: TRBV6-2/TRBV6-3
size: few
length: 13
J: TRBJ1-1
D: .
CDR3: CASMISGNTEAFF
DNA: TGTGCCAGTATGATATCAGGGAACACTGAAGCTTTCTTT

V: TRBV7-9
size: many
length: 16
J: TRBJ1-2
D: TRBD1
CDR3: CASSDSTGQGRYGYTF
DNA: TGTGCCAGCAGCGATTCTACGGGACAGGGAAGATATGGCTACACCTTC

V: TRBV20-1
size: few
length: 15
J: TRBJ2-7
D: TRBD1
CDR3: CSARDFGGQAYEQYF
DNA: TGCAGTGCTAGAGATTTTGGGGGACAGGCCTACGAGCAGTACTTC

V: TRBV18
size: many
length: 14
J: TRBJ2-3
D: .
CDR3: CASSQIPSTDTQYF
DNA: TGTGCCAGCTCTCAAATTCCTAGCACAGATACGCAGTATTTT

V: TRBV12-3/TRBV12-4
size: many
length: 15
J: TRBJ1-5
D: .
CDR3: CASSFWGSGNQPQHF
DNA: TGTGCCAGCAGTTTTTGGGGATCTGGCAATCAGCCCCAGCATTTT

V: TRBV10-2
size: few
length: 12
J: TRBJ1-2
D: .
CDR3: CASSESITGYTF
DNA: TGCGCCAGCAGTGAGTCAATCACCGGCTACACCTTC

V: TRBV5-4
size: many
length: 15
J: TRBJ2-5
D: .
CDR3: CASSLSGGTGETQYF
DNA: TGTGCCAGCAGCTTGAGTGGTGGAACAGGAGAGACCCAGTACTTC

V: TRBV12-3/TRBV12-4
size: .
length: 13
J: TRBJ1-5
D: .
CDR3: CASSLALWEPQHF
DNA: TGTGCCAGCAGTTTAGCGCTGTGGGAGCCCCAGCATTTT

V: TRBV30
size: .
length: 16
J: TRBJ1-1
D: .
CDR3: CAWTPLEGMGNTEAFF
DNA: TGTGCCTGGACCCCCCTCGAGGGTATGGGGAACACTGAAGCTTTCTTT

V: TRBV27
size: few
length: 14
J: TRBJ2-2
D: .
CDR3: CASSPGGNPGELFF
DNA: TGTGCCAGCAGTCCAGGGGGGAATCCCGGGGAGCTGTTTTTT

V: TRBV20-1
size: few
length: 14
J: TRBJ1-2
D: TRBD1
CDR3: CSARDMFQGDGYTF
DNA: TGCAGTGCTAGAGATATGTTCCAGGGGGATGGCTACACCTTC

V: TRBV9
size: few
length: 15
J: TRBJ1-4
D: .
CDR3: CASSVSAAKNEKLFF
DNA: TGTGCCAGCAGCGTAAGTGCGGCGAAGAATGAAAAACTGTTTTTT

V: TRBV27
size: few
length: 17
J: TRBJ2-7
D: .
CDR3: CASSIYPTLPRPYEQYF
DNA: TGTGCCAGCAGTATCTATCCTACACTACCTCGCCCCTACGAGCAGTACTTC

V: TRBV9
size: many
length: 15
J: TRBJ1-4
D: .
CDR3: CASSVVGVPNEKLFF
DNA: TGTGCCAGCAGCGTAGTAGGGGTGCCTAATGAAAAACTGTTTTTT

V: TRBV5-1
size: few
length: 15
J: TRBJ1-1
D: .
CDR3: CASSLNPDRLYEVFF
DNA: TGCGCCAGCAGCTTGAATCCAGACAGGTTATATGAAGTTTTCTTT

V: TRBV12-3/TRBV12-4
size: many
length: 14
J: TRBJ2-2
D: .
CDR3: CASSLWGAPGELFF
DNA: TGTGCCAGCAGTTTATGGGGGGCGCCCGGGGAGCTGTTTTTT

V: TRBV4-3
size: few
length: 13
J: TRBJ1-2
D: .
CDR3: CASKDDGDYGYTF
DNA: TGCGCCAGCAAGGACGATGGGGACTATGGCTACACCTTC

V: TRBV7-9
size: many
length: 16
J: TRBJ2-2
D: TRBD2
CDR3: CASSSPTGTSTGELFF
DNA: TGTGCCAGCAGCTCACCAACCGGGACTAGCACCGGGGAGCTGTTTTTT

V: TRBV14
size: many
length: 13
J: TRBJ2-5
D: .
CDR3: CASSQGDPATQYF
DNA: TGTGCCAGCAGCCAAGGAGACCCCGCGACCCAGTACTTC

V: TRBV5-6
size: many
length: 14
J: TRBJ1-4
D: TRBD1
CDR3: CASSPSTGGEKLFF
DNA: TGTGCCAGCAGCCCGTCGACAGGGGGAGAAAAACTGTTTTTT

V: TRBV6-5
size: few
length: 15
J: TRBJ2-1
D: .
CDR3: CASSYFGGADNEQFF
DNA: TGTGCCAGCAGTTACTTCGGTGGAGCCGACAATGAGCAGTTCTTC

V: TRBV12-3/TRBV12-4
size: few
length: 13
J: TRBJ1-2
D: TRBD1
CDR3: CASSQQGAYGYTF
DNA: TGTGCCAGCAGCCAACAGGGGGCCTATGGCTACACCTTC

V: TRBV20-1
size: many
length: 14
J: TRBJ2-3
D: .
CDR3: CSALPGASTDTQYF
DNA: TGCAGTGCCCTCCCCGGGGCTAGCACAGATACGCAGTATTTT

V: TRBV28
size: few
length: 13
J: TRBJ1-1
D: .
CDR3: CASSPPTDTEAFF
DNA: TGTGCCAGCAGTCCCCCGACAGACACTGAAGCTTTCTTT

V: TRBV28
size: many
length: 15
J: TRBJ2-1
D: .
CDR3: CASSPLGESGNEQFF
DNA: TGTGCCAGCAGTCCACTGGGGGAGTCGGGCAATGAGCAGTTCTTC

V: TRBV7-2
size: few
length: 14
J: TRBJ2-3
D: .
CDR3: CASSPLRHTDTQYF
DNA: TGTGCCAGCAGCCCCCTTCGGCACACAGATACGCAGTATTTT

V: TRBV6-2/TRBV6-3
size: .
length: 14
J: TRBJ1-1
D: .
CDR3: CASESAGWRIKAFF
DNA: TGTGCCAGCGAGTCGGCAGGCTGGCGGATAAAAGCTTTCTTT

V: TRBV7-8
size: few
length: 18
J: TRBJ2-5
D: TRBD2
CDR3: CASSLGGLAGGRGETQYF
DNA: TGTGCCAGCAGCTTAGGAGGACTAGCGGGGGGCCGGGGAGAGACCCAGTACTTC

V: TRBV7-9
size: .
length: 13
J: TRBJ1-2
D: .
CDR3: CASSYGRGDGYTF
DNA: TGTGCCAGCAGCTACGGACGGGGGGATGGCTACACCTTC

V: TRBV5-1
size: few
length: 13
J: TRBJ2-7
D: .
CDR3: CASRRGEGYEQYF
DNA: TGCGCCAGCAGGCGGGGAGAGGGCTACGAGCAGTACTTC

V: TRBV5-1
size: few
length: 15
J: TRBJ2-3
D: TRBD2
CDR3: CASKASGGFADTQYF
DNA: TGCGCCAGCAAGGCGAGCGGGGGGTTCGCAGATACGCAGTATTTT

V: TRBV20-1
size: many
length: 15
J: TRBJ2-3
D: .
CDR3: CSAHLLASSTDTQYF
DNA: TGCAGTGCTCATCTCCTAGCGTCTAGCACAGATACGCAGTATTTT

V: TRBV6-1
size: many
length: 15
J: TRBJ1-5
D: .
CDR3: CASSGTFYSNQPQHF
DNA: TGTGCCAGCAGTGGGACATTTTATAGCAATCAGCCCCAGCATTTT

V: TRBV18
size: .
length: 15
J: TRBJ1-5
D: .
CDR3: CASSPNGRDNQPQHF
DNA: TGTGCCAGCTCACCAAACGGACGGGATAATCAGCCCCAGCATTTT

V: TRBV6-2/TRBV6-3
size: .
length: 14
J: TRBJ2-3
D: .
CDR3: CASSYRSDRDTQYF
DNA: TGTGCCAGCAGTTACCGGTCCGATCGGGATACGCAGTATTTT

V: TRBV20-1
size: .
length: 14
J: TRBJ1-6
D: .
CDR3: CSARDIQYNSPLHF
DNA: TGCAGTGCTAGAGATATACAATATAATTCACCCCTCCACTTT

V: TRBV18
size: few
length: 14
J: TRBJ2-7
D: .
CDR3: CASSPNRADYEQYF
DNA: TGTGCCAGCTCACCGAATAGGGCTGACTACGAGCAGTACTTC

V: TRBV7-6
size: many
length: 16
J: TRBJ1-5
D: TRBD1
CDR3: CASSPETGKINQPQHF
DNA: TGTGCCAGCAGCCCAGAGACAGGGAAAATCAATCAGCCCCAGCATTTT

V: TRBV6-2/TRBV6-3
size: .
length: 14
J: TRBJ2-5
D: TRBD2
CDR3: CASKTSGGRETQYF
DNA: TGTGCCAGCAAGACTAGCGGGGGAAGAGAGACCCAGTACTTC

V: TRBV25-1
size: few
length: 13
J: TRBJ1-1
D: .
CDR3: CASSDGMNTEAFF
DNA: TGTGCCAGCAGTGATGGGATGAACACTGAAGCTTTCTTT

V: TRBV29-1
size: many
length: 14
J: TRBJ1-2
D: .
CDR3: CSVPRGGTNYGYTF
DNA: TGCAGCGTCCCGCGGGGGGGCACTAACTATGGCTACACCTTC

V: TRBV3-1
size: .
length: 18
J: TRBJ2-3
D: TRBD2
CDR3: CASSHPRWASGYTDTQYF
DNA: TGTGCCAGCAGCCATCCCCGTTGGGCTAGCGGATACACAGATACGCAGTATTTT

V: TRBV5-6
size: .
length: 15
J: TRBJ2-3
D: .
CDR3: CASSLEGYHTDTQYF
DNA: TGTGCCAGCAGCTTGGAGGGATATCACACAGATACGCAGTATTTT

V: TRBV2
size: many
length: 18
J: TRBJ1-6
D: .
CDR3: CASRAYRDNRGYNSPLHF
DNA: TGTGCCAGCAGAGCTTACCGGGACAATAGGGGTTATAATTCACCCCTCCACTTT

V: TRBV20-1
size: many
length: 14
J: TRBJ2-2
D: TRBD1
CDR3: CSAKGTGWGGELFF
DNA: TGCAGTGCCAAAGGGACAGGCTGGGGGGGGGAGCTGTTTTTT